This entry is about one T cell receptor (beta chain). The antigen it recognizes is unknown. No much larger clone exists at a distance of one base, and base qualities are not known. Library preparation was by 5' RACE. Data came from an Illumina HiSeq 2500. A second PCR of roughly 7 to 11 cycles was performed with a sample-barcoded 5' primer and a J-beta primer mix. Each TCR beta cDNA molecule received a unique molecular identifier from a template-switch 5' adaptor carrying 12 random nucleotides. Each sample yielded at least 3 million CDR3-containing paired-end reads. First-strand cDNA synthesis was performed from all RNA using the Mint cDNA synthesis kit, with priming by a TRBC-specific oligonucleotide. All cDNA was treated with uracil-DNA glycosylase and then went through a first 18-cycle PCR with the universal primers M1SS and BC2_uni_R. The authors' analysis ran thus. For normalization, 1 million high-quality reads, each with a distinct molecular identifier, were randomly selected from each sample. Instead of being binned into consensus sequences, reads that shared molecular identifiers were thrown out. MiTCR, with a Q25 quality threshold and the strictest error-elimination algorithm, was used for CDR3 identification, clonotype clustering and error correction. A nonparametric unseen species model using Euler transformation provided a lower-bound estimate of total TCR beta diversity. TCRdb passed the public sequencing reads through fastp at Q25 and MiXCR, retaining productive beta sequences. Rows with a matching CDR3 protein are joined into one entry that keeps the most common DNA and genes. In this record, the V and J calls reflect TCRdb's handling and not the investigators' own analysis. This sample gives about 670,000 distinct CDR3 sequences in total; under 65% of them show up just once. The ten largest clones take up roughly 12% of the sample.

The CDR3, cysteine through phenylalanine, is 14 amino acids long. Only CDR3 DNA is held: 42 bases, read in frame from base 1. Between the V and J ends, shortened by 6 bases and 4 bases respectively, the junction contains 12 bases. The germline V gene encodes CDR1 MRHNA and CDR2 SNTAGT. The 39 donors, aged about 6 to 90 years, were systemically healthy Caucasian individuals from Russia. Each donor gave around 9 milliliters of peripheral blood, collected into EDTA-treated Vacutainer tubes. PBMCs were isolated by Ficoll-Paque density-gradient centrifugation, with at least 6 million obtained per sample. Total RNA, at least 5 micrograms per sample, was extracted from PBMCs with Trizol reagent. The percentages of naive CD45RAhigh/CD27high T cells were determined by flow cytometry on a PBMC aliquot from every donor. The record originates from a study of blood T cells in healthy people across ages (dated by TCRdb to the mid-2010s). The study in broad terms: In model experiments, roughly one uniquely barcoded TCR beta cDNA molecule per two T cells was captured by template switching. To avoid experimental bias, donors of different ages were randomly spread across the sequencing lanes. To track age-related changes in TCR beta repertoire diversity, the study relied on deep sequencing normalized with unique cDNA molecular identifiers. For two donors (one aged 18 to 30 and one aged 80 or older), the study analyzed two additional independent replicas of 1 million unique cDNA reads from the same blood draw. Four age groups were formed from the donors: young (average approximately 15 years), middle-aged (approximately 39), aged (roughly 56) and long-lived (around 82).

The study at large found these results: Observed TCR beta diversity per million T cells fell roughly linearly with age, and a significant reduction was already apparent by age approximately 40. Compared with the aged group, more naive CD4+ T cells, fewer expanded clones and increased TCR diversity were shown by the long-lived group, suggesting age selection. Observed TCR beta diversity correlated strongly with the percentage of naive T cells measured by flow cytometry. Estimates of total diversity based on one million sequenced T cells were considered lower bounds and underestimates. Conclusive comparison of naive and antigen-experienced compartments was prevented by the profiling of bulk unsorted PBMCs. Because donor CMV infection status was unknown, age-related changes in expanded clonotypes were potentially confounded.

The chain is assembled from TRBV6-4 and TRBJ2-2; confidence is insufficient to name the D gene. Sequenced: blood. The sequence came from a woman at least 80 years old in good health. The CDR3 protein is CASREVPSTGELFF. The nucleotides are TGTGCCAGCAGGGAAGTCCCTAGCACCGGGGAGCTGTTTTTT.